This record covers a single TCR beta chain. The antigen is undetermined. The entry originates in a study of vaccination and CD4 T cells after COVID-19. Overall study context: Subjects got two shots of BNT162b2 or mRNA-1273 vaccine.

Treatment here: roughly 11-day PBMC culture with coronavirus spike peptide pools or control peptides (ViraFEST assay). Oncomine TCR Beta short-read sequencing was applied to DNA from cultured CD4+ T cells. It was from cultured CD4+ T cells that genomic DNA was extracted. TCRdb analysed the PCR reads with MiXCR anew, one entry per CDR3 protein. Of about 25,000 distinct CDR3 sequences in the sample, around 40% were seen once. Germline V CDR1 and CDR2: SGHTA, FQGNSA. The CDR3 consists of 14 residues. V was trimmed by 5 bases and J by 0 bases, leaving 7 bases between them. The sequence was obtained from a human donor who had recovered from COVID-19. The V gene is TRBV7-2, the J gene TRBJ2-2; no clear D gene. Sample: CD4+ T cells from blood, cultured in vitro. The DNA of the CDR3 is TGTGCCAGCAGCGTGGATGCGAACACCGGGGAGCTGTTTTTT. Its protein product is CASSVDANTGELFF.